These 24 T cell receptor beta chains originate from one sample sequenced in a study of cytomegalovirus exposure and HLA in healthy donors. PCR employed 60 Vbeta and 13 Jbeta primers. Measured with immunoSEQ multiplex PCR; TCRdb has only the in-frame clones, and not every one. The sample table sets out some 140,000 clones. Sequencing was done on a sample of PBMCs. Receptor source: a woman aged 40-49 years in good health and CMV-seronegative.

The rearrangement links TRBV7-3 to TRBJ2-2, with TRBD2 as a possible D gene (5 bases). The V end was cut by 4 bases, the J end by 4 bases, with 7 bases between. From germline, CDR1 is SGHTA and CDR2 FQGTGA. This CDR3 comprises 13 residues. The CDR3 DNA reads as TGTGCCAGCAGCTGGGCGGGCACCGGGGAGCTGTTTTTT. This sequence encodes CASSWAGTGELFF.

The CDR3 bases are TGTGCCAGCAGCTTCCAGGGGAACACTGAAGCTTTCTTT. It yields the protein CASSFQGNTEAFF. This chain joins TRBV7-3 and TRBJ1-1; possibly TRBD1 for D (5 bases). The germline CDR1 and CDR2 sequences are SGHTA and FQGTGA. The V end lost 3 bases, the J end lost 1 base, and 6 bases lay between the germline ends. CDR3 length: 13 amino acids.

The CDR3 spells CASSQAGQGSSGANVLTF. The CDR3 DNA is TGCGCCAGCAGCCAAGCGGGACAGGGTTCCTCTGGGGCCAACGTCCTGACTTTC. The genes are TRBV4-1 and TRBJ2-6; 9 bases are a match to TRBD1. This CDR3 is 18 amino acids long. From germline, CDR1 is MGHRA and CDR2 YSYEKL. V was clipped by 1 base and J by 0 bases; unmatched bases: 4.

This rearrangement joins TRBV5-6 to TRBJ1-6, with D possibly TRBD1 on 5 matching bases. This CDR3 comprises 15 residues. V gave up 2 bases and J gave up 3 bases, with 9 bases separating them. Germline CDR1 SGHDT, CDR2 YYEEEE. The CDR3 DNA reads as TGTGCCAGCAGCTTAGACAGATTCTATAATTCACCCCTCCACTTT. This encodes CASSLDRFYNSPLHF. The variable domain in full, completed from reference TRBV5-6 and TRBJ1-6, reads DAGVTQSPTHLIKTRGQQVTLRCSPKSGHDTVSWYQQALGQGPQFIFQYYEEEERQRGNFPDRFSGHQFPNYSSELNVNALLLGDSALYLCASSLDRFYNSPLHFGNGTRLTVT.

The chain combines TRBV18 with TRBJ2-7; 7 positions match TRBD1. Germline loops: CDR1 KGHSH, CDR2 LQKENI. There are 15 residues in the CDR3. V lost 1 base to trimming and J lost 3 bases; unmatched junction nucleotides: 6. The CDR3 loop reads CASSPQGDSIYEQYF. CDR3 in DNA: TGTGCCAGCTCACCACAGGGGGACAGTATCTACGAGCAGTACTTC.

V is TRBV7-8 and J is TRBJ2-2; D perhaps matches TRBD2 (5 bases). The CDR3 is 16 residues long. The germline CDR1 and CDR2 sequences are SGHVS and FQNEAQ. The germline V and J ends were trimmed by 4 bases and 1 base, with 13 bases remaining between them. The CDR3 DNA sequence: TGTGCCAGCAGCTCCTTTGAGGGTTTGAACACCGGGGAGCTGTTTTTT. Translation: CASSSFEGLNTGELFF.

The V call is TRBV28, the J call TRBJ2-5, with a possible D match to TRBD1 (5 bases). V was trimmed by 4 bases and J by 5 bases, leaving 20 bases between them. Germline assignment: CDR1 MDHEN and CDR2 SYDVKM. The CDR3 extends over 16 amino acids. CDR3 sequence: CASSSRSTGYSETQYF. CDR3 DNA: TGTGCCAGCAGTTCCCGATCTACAGGATATTCGGAGACCCAGTACTTC.

The chain is built from TRBV27 and TRBJ2-2; D gene uncertain. The CDR3 loop spans 15 amino acids. The V gene lost 8 bases and the J gene lost 0 bases, with 13 bases spanning the gap. Per the germline V gene, CDR1 is MNHEY and CDR2 is SMNVEV (reference sequence). In DNA form, the CDR3 reads TGTGCCAGCCGCTCAGGCCTCTCGAACACCGGGGAGCTGTTTTTT. Translated: CASRSGLSNTGELFF.

The CDR3 sequence: CASSLSTGAGQPQHF. The DNA for the CDR3 is TGTGCCAGCAGCTTGTCGACAGGGGCAGGTCAGCCCCAGCATTTT. The chain joins TRBV7-8 to TRBJ1-5, with 8 bases lining up with TRBD1. V was pared by 3 bases and J by 6 bases, with 7 bases of the junction left unmatched. Germline V lookup: CDR1 SGHVS, CDR2 FQNEAQ. The CDR3 is made up of 15 amino acids.

DNA of the CDR3: TGTGCCAGCAGTAGGACAGGGGGATACGAGCAGTTCTTC. Protein sequence: CASSRTGGYEQFF. This chain joins TRBV6-5 and TRBJ2-1, with 10 bases fitting TRBD1. The CDR3 spans 13 residues. Germline CDR1 and CDR2: MNHEY and SVGAGI. V dropped 5 bases and J dropped 10; count of bases not matched to a gene: 5.

The rearrangement joins TRBV5-6 to TRBJ2-5; D unclear. V dropped 2 bases and J dropped 5 bases, with 4 bases sitting between them. The CDR3 consists of 11 residues. Looked up from germline, CDR1 is SGHDT and CDR2 is YYEEEE. In nucleotides, the CDR3 is TGTGCCAGCAGCTTCGCGGAGACCCAGTACTTC. Translating gives CASSFAETQYF. Full variable domain (remainder filled in from reference TRBV5-6 and TRBJ2-5): DAGVTQSPTHLIKTRGQQVTLRCSPKSGHDTVSWYQQALGQGPQFIFQYYEEEERQRGNFPDRFSGHQFPNYSSELNVNALLLGDSALYLCASSFAETQYFGPGTRLLVL.

V gene TRBV5-6 combines with J gene TRBJ2-3, with D possibly TRBD1 on 6 matching bases. The germline gives CDR1 SGHDT, CDR2 YYEEEE. This CDR3 region has 15 residues. The V and J ends lost 4 bases and 3 bases respectively, with 15 bases between them. This chain's CDR3 is CASSPGRQGTDTQYF. The CDR3, as DNA: TGTGCCAGCAGCCCAGGCAGGCAGGGGACAGATACGCAGTATTTT.

CDR3 bases: TGTGCCAGCAGCTCCAGGACAGCGGGAAACACCATATATTTT. This gives the protein CASSSRTAGNTIYF. The chain uses TRBV7-9 and TRBJ1-3; possible D gene TRBD1, 6 bases. The length of the CDR3 is 14 residues. Germline CDR1 reads SEHNR; CDR2 reads FQNEAQ (reference sequence). The V and J ends lost 4 bases and 4 bases respectively, with 11 bases between them.

The genes are TRBV19 and TRBJ1-2; 8 bases map to TRBD1. The CDR3 runs 15 residues. In germline, CDR1 is LNHDA, CDR2 SQIVND (reference sequence). Unmatched junction bases numbered 8, after V lost 2 bases and J lost 6 bases. The CDR3 protein is CASSIIGDRIHGYTF. The CDR3 coding sequence is TGTGCCAGTAGTATAATAGGGGACAGGATACATGGCTACACCTTC.

This chain joins TRBV2 and TRBJ1-1; D is ambiguous. CDR3 length: 11 residues. Germline CDR1 and CDR2: SNHLY and FYNNEI. V dropped 2 bases and J dropped 8 bases, with 6 bases sitting between them. CDR3 in DNA: TGTGCCAGCAGTGAAACTCGGGAAGCTTTCTTT. This sequence encodes CASSETREAFF.

The CDR3 sequence: CASSPSGSGLTDTQYF. CDR3 nucleotide sequence: TGTGCCAGCAGCCCAAGTGGCAGCGGGCTCACAGATACGCAGTATTTT. The rearrangement joins TRBV9 to TRBJ2-3, with a weak D call TRBD2 (6 bases). The V gene lost 4 bases and the J gene lost 2 bases, with 17 bases spanning the gap. Per germline, CDR1 SGDLS and CDR2 YYNGEE. This CDR3 spans 16 amino acids. Supplemented by reference TRBV9 and TRBJ2-3, the full variable domain reads DSGVTQTPKHLITATGQRVTLRCSPRSGDLSVYWYQQSLDQGLQFLIQYYNGEERAKGNILERFSAQQFPDLHSELNLSSLELGDSALYFCASSPSGSGLTDTQYFGPGTRLTVL.

V gene TRBV6-4 combines with J gene TRBJ2-7; 8 bases line up with TRBD1. The CDR3 consists of 15 residues. CDR1 and CDR2 from the germline V gene are MRHNA and SNTAGT. V lost 4 bases, J lost 2 bases, and 7 bases stayed unmatched. DNA for the CDR3: TGTGCCAGCAGTGCCCCCGGGACAGGACCCTACGAGCAGTACTTC. Amino acid sequence: CASSAPGTGPYEQYF.

V usage is TRBV19 and J usage is TRBJ1-2; 7 bases line up with TRBD1. This CDR3 spans 13 amino acids. V lost 6 bases to trimming and J lost 1 base; unmatched junction nucleotides: 2. CDR1 and CDR2 from the germline V gene are LNHDA and SQIVND (reference sequence). Written as DNA, the CDR3 is TGTGCCAGTAGAAGGGACAGTAACTATGGCTACACCTTC. Protein product: CASRRDSNYGYTF.

This clone is classed as medium-sized by frequency. V is TRBV10-1 and J is TRBJ1-4; a weak D match, TRBD1 (6 bases). Germline CDR1 WNHNN, CDR2 SYGVQD (reference sequence). This CDR3 is 13 amino acids long. V lost 7 bases and J 5 bases, leaving 11 bases between the germline ends. For the CDR3, the DNA is TGCGCCAGCAACATTACAGGGAATGAAAAACTGTTTTTT. Its protein is CASNITGNEKLFF.

The chain uses TRBV27 and TRBJ1-6; D unresolved. The CDR3 is 13 residues long. V was pared by 2 bases and J by 8 bases, with 7 bases between. Per the germline V gene, CDR1 is MNHEY and CDR2 is SMNVEV (reference sequence). The CDR3 DNA is TGTGCCAGCAGTTTACGCGGGGATTCACCCCTCCACTTT. Translation: CASSLRGDSPLHF.

The chain uses TRBV6-1 and TRBJ2-5; TRBD2 aligns across 11 bases. Trimming took 4 bases from V and 5 from J; bases not matched to a gene: 9. The CDR3 runs to 16 residues. CDR1 and CDR2 from the germline V gene are MNHNS and SASEGT. The CDR3 DNA reads TGTGCCAGCAGTGGCCACAGACTAGCGGGGTACGAGACCCAGTACTTC. Protein sequence: CASSGHRLAGYETQYF.

V usage is TRBV2 and J usage is TRBJ2-3, with TRBD1 as a possible D gene (6 bases). Trimming cost V 6 bases and J 0 bases, with 16 bases left between them. This CDR3 is built from 16 residues. CDR1 SNHLY and CDR2 FYNNEI come from the germline V gene. CDR3 residues: CASRAYGQSSTDTQYF. CDR3 nucleotide sequence: TGTGCCAGCAGAGCTTACGGACAGTCTAGCACAGATACGCAGTATTTT.

The V and J genes are TRBV6-5 and TRBJ2-7; D unresolved. The CDR3 runs 13 residues. Germline-derived CDR1 and CDR2 are MNHEY and SVGAGI. V shed 8 bases and J shed 5 bases, with 16 bases lying between them. The CDR3 nucleotides are TGTGCCAGCCGTGGTACGGGTAAGGACGAGCAGTACTTC. Translating gives CASRGTGKDEQYF.

J is TRBJ1-2 and V is TRBV6-4; no firm D call. The CDR3 consists of 13 residues. The V gene's germline CDR1 is MRHNA and CDR2 SNTAGT. The V end was cut by 6 bases, the J end by 4 bases, with 12 bases between. Written as DNA, the CDR3 is TGTGCCAGCAGCCCGGACGGGAGCTATGGCTACACCTTC. Translated, it gives CASSPDGSYGYTF.